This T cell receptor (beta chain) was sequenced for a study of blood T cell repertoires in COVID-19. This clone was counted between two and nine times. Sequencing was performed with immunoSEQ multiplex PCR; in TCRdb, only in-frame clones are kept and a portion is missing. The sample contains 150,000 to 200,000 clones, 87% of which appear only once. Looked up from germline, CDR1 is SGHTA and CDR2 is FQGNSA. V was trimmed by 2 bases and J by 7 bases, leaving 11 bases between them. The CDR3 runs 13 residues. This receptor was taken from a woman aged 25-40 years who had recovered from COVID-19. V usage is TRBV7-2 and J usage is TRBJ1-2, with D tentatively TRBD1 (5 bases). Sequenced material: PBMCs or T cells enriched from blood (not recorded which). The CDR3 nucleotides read TGTGCCAGCAGCTTAACCGGGCAGGGTGGCTACACCTTC. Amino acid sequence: CASSLTGQGGYTF.